This note documents a single T cell receptor beta chain sequence. TCR beta sequences were obtained from blood CD8+ and CD4+ T cells. CDR1 is SEHNR, CDR2 FQNEAQ, per germline (reference sequence). V lost 1 base to trimming and J lost 1 base, with 10 bases between them. CDR3 size: 16 residues. The sample is drawn from a study of CD8 T cells in Susac syndrome. With random hexamers, roughly 0.45 to 1 ug RNA was reverse transcribed. TCRdb called the immunoSEQ multiplex PCR reads again in MiXCR, with one record for every CDR3 protein. The sample includes approximately 130,000 distinct CDR3 sequences, 94% of them seen just once.

This chain connects TRBV7-9 to TRBJ2-2, with D perhaps TRBD1 (5 bases). The sequenced sample was CD4+ T cells from PBMCs. The TCR sequence derives from a human donor in good health. The CDR3 protein is CASSLVGRENTGELFF. As DNA, the CDR3 is TGTGCCAGCAGCTTAGTAGGCAGGGAGAACACCGGGGAGCTGTTTTTT.